This TCR beta chain was found in a study of control samples from healthy donors and cancer patients. TCRdb keeps only in-frame clones here, not all; method: immunoSEQ multiplex PCR. The table has 120,000 to 150,000 clones, about 90% seen once. V dropped 0 bases and J dropped 7 bases, with 13 bases sitting between them. Germline V gene sequence: CDR1 LGHNA, CDR2 YSLEER. The CDR3 consists of 14 residues. To note about this clone: This sample includes further DNA sequences coding for the same CDR3.

Sample: blood. The source is a man between 18 and 35 years old in good health. The chain is built from TRBV4-3 and TRBJ2-7, with D hard to call. The CDR3 loop reads CASSQEIIGLEQYF. The DNA of the CDR3 is TGCGCCAGCAGCCAAGAGATTATCGGATTGGAGCAGTACTTC.